This TCR beta chain was retrieved from a study of blood T cell repertoires in COVID-19. At the level of the study: Whether acute or convalescent, the COVID-19 samples came from the United States, Italy and Spain. In each case, the material was cDNA or gDNA derived from T cells, B-cell-depleted T cells, or PBMCs.

Germline values: CDR1 SGHVS, CDR2 FNYEAQ. The CDR3 has 18 amino acids. J gave up 0 bases and V 5 bases, and 14 bases lay outside the gene matches. As processed by the authors: Researchers report that nucleated cell counts were estimated from reference gene primer amplification. Sequencing was performed with immunoSEQ multiplex PCR; in TCRdb, only in-frame clones are kept and a portion is missing. V and J calls and clone size follow that table, whereas D and trimming were derived from the DNA. The table has about 72,000 clones, more than 75% seen once. In its sample, this clone was seen once. The sequence came from a human donor in a cohort sampled during active COVID-19. Sequencing was done on a sample of peripheral blood. The V call is TRBV7-6, the J call TRBJ2-7; the match to TRBD1 covers 9 bases. CDR3 nucleotide sequence: TGTGCCAGCAGCGCTGGGGTGGGACAGGGATGGACCTCCTACGAGCAGTACTTC. As protein: CASSAGVGQGWTSYEQYF.